The 15 T cell receptor beta chains below were found in one sample sequenced in a study of cytomegalovirus exposure and HLA in healthy donors. 60 Vbeta and 13 Jbeta primers were used in PCR. TCRdb keeps only in-frame clones here, not all; method: immunoSEQ multiplex PCR. The data hold approximately 37,000 clones, with 70% to 85% observed a single time. Source material: PBMCs. These receptors were collected from a man younger than 45 in good health and CMV-seronegative.

The V call is TRBV5-6, the J call TRBJ2-1, with TRBD1 as a possible D gene (5 bases). Between the trimmed V and J ends, which lost 5 bases and 3 bases, there was a span of 12 bases. The CDR3 runs 14 residues. Germline V gives CDR1 SGHDT, CDR2 YYEEEE. The CDR3 bases are TGTGCCAGCAGTTCAGGGTCCCTCTACAATGAGCAGTTCTTC. Translation gives CASSSGSLYNEQFF.

The chain carries TRBV6-5 and TRBJ1-1, with D uncertain. V gave up 5 bases and J gave up 2 bases, with 12 bases separating them. Germline CDR1 is MNHEY and CDR2 is SVGAGI. The length of the CDR3 is 14 residues. The CDR3 region is CASSRTYSNTEAFF. CDR3 bases: TGTGCCAGCAGTCGAACCTACAGCAACACTGAAGCTTTCTTT.

The rearrangement uses TRBV27 and TRBJ2-7, with D possibly matching TRBD2 (6 bases). The CDR3 is made up of 14 amino acids. Between the trimmed V and J ends, which lost 2 bases and 5 bases, there was a span of 13 bases. CDR1 MNHEY and CDR2 SMNVEV come from the germline V gene (reference sequence). The CDR3 DNA follows: TGTGCCAGCAGTTTAGGGGGGTCTATCGACGAGCAGTACTTC. The encoded protein is CASSLGGSIDEQYF.

The V gene is TRBV9, the J gene TRBJ2-1, with 8 positions matching TRBD2. V lost 0 bases to trimming and J lost 7 bases; unmatched junction nucleotides: 9. This CDR3 region has 16 residues. Germline CDR1 SGDLS, CDR2 YYNGEE. The CDR3 DNA sequence: TGTGCCAGCAGCGTAGCCCCAGGACTAGCCGTAAATGAGCAGTTCTTC. Amino acids: CASSVAPGLAVNEQFF.

CDR3 region: CASSLRTDIYEQYF. CDR3 nucleotides: TGTGCCAGTAGTCTACGGACAGATATCTACGAGCAGTACTTC. The genes are TRBV19 and TRBJ2-7; a possible D gene is TRBD1 (6 bases). The CDR3 sequence is 14 residues long. CDR1 is LNHDA and CDR2 is SQIVND in the germline V gene (reference sequence). Trimming pared 5 bases from V and 3 bases from J, leaving 14 bases between. The full variable domain, completed using reference TRBV19 and TRBJ2-7, is DGGITQSPKYLFRKEGQNVTLSCEQNLNHDAMYWYRQDPGQGLRLIYYSQIVNDFQKGDIAEGYSVSREKKESFPLTVTSAQKNPTAFYLCASSLRTDIYEQYFGPGTRLTVT.

The V gene is TRBV18, the J gene TRBJ2-6; 9 bases agree with TRBD1. Germline lookup yields CDR1 KGHSH and CDR2 LQKENI. The CDR3 is 16 amino acids. With 3 bases clipped from V and 3 bases from J, the junction kept 3 bases outside the gene matches. The CDR3 DNA reads TGTGCCAGCTCACCGGGACAGGGCCGTGGGGCCAACGTCCTGACTTTC. It specifies CASSPGQGRGANVLTF.

The J gene is TRBJ1-2, the V gene TRBV11-3, with unresolved D. Trimming removed 7 bases from V and 4 bases from J, with 13 bases in between. This CDR3 contains 13 residues. The germline gives CDR1 SGHNT, CDR2 YENEEA. The CDR3 is CASKNRSSYGYTF. For the CDR3, the DNA is TGTGCCAGCAAGAACCGGTCGAGCTATGGCTACACCTTC.

The chain uses TRBV28 and TRBJ2-1; D is perhaps TRBD1 (5 bases). The length of the CDR3 is 14 residues. V gave up 7 bases and J gave up 9 bases, with 19 bases separating them. CDR1 MDHEN and CDR2 SYDVKM come from the germline V gene. CDR3 sequence reads: CASTLGAGKTEQFF. As DNA, the CDR3 is TGTGCCAGCACCCTAGGGGCAGGGAAAACTGAGCAGTTCTTC.

The CDR3 DNA is TGCAGCGTTGCAGCGGGAATGGGTACAGATACGCAGTATTTT. Its protein is CSVAAGMGTDTQYF. The rearrangement links TRBV29-1 to TRBJ2-3, with 7 nucleotides matching TRBD2. This CDR3 is 14 amino acids long. Looked up from germline, CDR1 is SQVTM and CDR2 is ANQGSEA. Trimming took 4 bases from V and 3 from J; bases not matched to a gene: 7.

The J gene is TRBJ2-6, the V gene TRBV18; tentatively, D is TRBD1 (5 bases). The CDR3 is made up of 15 amino acids. Germline-derived CDR1 and CDR2 are KGHSH and LQKENI. Between the trimmed V and J ends, which lost 3 bases and 2 bases, there was a span of 8 bases. The CDR3 loop is CASSPGAAGANVLTF. The CDR3 DNA reads as TGTGCCAGCTCACCTGGGGCGGCTGGGGCCAACGTCCTGACTTTC.

The J gene is TRBJ2-3, the V gene TRBV2; D possibly corresponds to TRBD2 (7 bases). This CDR3 comprises 18 residues. Germline V CDR1 and CDR2: SNHLY, FYNNEI. With 6 bases removed from V and 4 bases from J, the gap between germline ends came to 26 bases. In DNA form, the CDR3 reads TGTGCCAGCAGCCCTACTAGCTGGGGGGGGGCCGAGGCAGATACGCAGTATTTT. It codes for CASSPTSWGGAEADTQYF.

This rearrangement joins TRBV13 to TRBJ2-1; 15 positions agree with TRBD2. CDR3 length equals 21 residues. V gave up 5 bases and J gave up 0 bases; unmatched junction bases: 14. CDR1 is PRHDT and CDR2 is FYEKMQ in the germline V gene (reference sequence). The CDR3 DNA is TGTGCCAGCAGCCCGGCGCCGGGACTAGCGGGGGGCAGGAGCTCCTACAATGAGCAGTTCTTC. It encodes CASSPAPGLAGGRSSYNEQFF.

This clone has just a few counts. This chain connects TRBV6-5 to TRBJ2-7; D uncertain. This CDR3 is built from 14 residues. Germline CDR1 is MNHEY and CDR2 is SVGAGI. This CDR3 reads CFFFKEKAAYEQYF. CDR3 DNA: TGTTTTTTTTTCAAGGAGAAGGCGGCATACGAGCAGTACTTC.

The V gene is TRBV21-1, the J gene TRBJ2-1; the table's D call, TRBD1, has no DNA check behind it. TRBV21-1 is shown as a pseudogene. The CDR3 runs 14 residues. The chain's CDR3 is CASSMQGSSYEQFF. The CDR3 bases are TGTGCCAGCAGCATGCAGGGGTCGAGTTATGAGCAGTTCTTC.

The chain carries TRBV29-1 and TRBJ2-7; D gene unclear. CDR3 length: 13 amino acids. V was clipped by 6 bases and J by 5 bases, with 17 bases between them. The V gene's germline CDR1 is SQVTM and CDR2 ANQGSEA. CDR3 sequence reads: CSVVGAGSNEQYF. CDR3 sequence (DNA): TGCAGCGTCGTTGGAGCCGGATCAAACGAGCAGTACTTC.